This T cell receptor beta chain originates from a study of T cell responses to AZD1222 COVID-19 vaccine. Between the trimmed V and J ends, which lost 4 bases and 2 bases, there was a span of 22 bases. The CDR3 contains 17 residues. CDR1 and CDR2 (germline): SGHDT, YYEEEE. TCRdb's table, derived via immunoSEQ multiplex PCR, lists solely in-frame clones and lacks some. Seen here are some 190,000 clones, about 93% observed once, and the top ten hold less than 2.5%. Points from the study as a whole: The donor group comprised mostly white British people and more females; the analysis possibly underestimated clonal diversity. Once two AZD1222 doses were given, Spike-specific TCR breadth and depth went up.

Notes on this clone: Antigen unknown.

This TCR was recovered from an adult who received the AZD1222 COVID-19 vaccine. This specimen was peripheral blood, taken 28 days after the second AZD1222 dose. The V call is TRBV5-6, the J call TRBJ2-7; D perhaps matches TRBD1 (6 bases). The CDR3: CASSPQGSQGIPYEQYF. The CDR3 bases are TGTGCCAGCAGCCCCCAGGGGTCCCAGGGGATCCCCTACGAGCAGTACTTC.